Listed below are T cell receptor beta chains from one sample, sequenced in a study of shared T cell receptors in the human thymus. The protocol was immunoSEQ multiplex PCR, while the TCRdb copy is restricted to in-frame clones and leaves out a portion. The sample records about 610,000 clones, approximately 88% being singletons. These data also featured in a second study, about human thymus T cells.

The sample consisted of thymocytes. These receptor sequences come from a boy younger than two with a congenital heart defect. Each CDR3 is given with its conserved first and last residue. Each record gives: CDR3 DNA, CDR3 protein, V gene, J gene, D gene, clone size, CDR3 length. A D gene is named only where the DNA matches it firmly. Size is omitted from some rows. Given values are once, few, many or a class for expanded clones.

TGTGCCAGCAGCTTAGGACCGGGGGGACACTACGAGCAGTACTTC	CASSLGPGGHYEQYF	TRBV11-2	TRBJ2-7	.	.	15
TGTGCCAGCAGTGCGGGAGGGTGGGACCAGACTCGCCACGAGCAGTACTTC	CASSAGGWDQTRHEQYF	TRBV2	TRBJ2-7	TRBD2	once	17
TGTGCCATCCGACCAACTAGCGGGACCCACGAGCAGTACTTC	CAIRPTSGTHEQYF	TRBV10-3	TRBJ2-7	TRBD2	few	14
TGTGCCAGCAGCTTAGGAGGGTCGCACAGCGCCAATGAGCAGTTCTTC	CASSLGGSHSANEQFF	TRBV11-2	TRBJ2-1	.	.	16
TGTGCCAGCAGTAGACATCGCACCCCACAGAGAGGGGGAGGGGATCAGCCCCAGCATTTT	CASSRHRTPQRGGGDQPQHF	TRBV27	TRBJ1-5	.	few	20
TGCGCCAGCAGCCAGGCAGGGGGCACAGATACGCAGTATTTT	CASSQAGGTDTQYF	TRBV4-3	TRBJ2-3	.	once	14
TGTGCCAGCAGTGAAGCGGAACAGGGGGCTAAGGAAAAACTGTTTTTT	CASSEAEQGAKEKLFF	TRBV6-1	TRBJ1-4	TRBD1	once	16
TGCGCCAGCAGCCGCCTCCTAGCGGGAGTAGTCAAATACGAGCAGTACTTC	CASSRLLAGVVKYEQYF	TRBV4-1	TRBJ2-7	TRBD2	.	17
TGTGCCTGGAGACCAACTAGCGGTTACGAGCAGTACTTC	CAWRPTSGYEQYF	TRBV30	TRBJ2-7	TRBD2	.	13
TGTGCCAGCAGCAAAAGGACAGGCGAAGAGACCCAGTACTTC	CASSKRTGEETQYF	TRBV21-1	TRBJ2-5	.	.	14
TGTGCCAGCAGCCTTGGGAGGGAGACTCAGTTCTACAATGAGCAGTTCTTC	CASSLGRETQFYNEQFF	TRBV4-2	TRBJ2-1	TRBD2	.	17
TGTGCCAGCAGTGAAAGATTAGGGACAGGGGGCTCAGATACGCAGTATTTT	CASSERLGTGGSDTQYF	TRBV6-1	TRBJ2-3	TRBD1	.	17
TGCGCCAGCAGCCTGGACGGGGGGTACAATGAGCAGTTCTTC	CASSLDGGYNEQFF	TRBV4-3	TRBJ2-1	TRBD2	.	14
TGTGCCAGCTCCCCGGAGGGGGCCAACGTCCTGACTTTC	CASSPEGANVLTF	TRBV18	TRBJ2-6	.	.	13
TGCGCCAGCAGCGAACGTCGGACTAGCGCAGATACGCAGTATTTT	CASSERRTSADTQYF	TRBV5-1	TRBJ2-3	TRBD2	.	15
TGTGCCAGCAGCCCGGGACTAGCGAAAGAGACCCAGTACTTC	CASSPGLAKETQYF	TRBV28	TRBJ2-5	TRBD2	.	14
TGTGCCAGCAGTCTCAGCCTAGCTATGGATCAGCCCCAGCATTTT	CASSLSLAMDQPQHF	TRBV2	TRBJ1-5	.	few	15
TGCGCCAGCAGCCTGGGGGCCCGGGACAGGGCCTACAATGAGCAGTTCTTC	CASSLGARDRAYNEQFF	TRBV5-1	TRBJ2-1	TRBD1	.	17
TGTGCCAGCAGTGAAGTACTAGCGGGAGCTTACAATGAGCAGTTCTTC	CASSEVLAGAYNEQFF	TRBV25-1	TRBJ2-1	TRBD2	once	16
TGTGCCAGCAGCTCTAAAGACCGGGACAGGGGGCCCTACGAGCAGTACTTC	CASSSKDRDRGPYEQYF	TRBV5-4	TRBJ2-7	TRBD1	once	17
TGTGCCAGCGCAACCGGTATAGCGGGAGGAGAGACCCAGTACTTC	CASATGIAGGETQYF	TRBV9	TRBJ2-5	TRBD2	.	15
TGTGCCAGCAGCTATGGACTAGCGGGAGGGCCTTTGTATACGCAGTATTTT	CASSYGLAGGPLYTQYF	TRBV5-5	TRBJ2-3	TRBD2	.	17
TGTGCCAGCAGTTACGAGGCGGACCAAGAGACCCAGTACTTC	CASSYEADQETQYF	TRBV6-5	TRBJ2-5	.	.	14
TGTGCCAGCAGACTAGCGGGTAGCTCCTACGAGCAGTACTTC	CASRLAGSSYEQYF	TRBV28	TRBJ2-7	TRBD2	.	14
TGCGCCAGCGGACTAGCGGGTACACCTGACACCGGGGAGCTGTTTTTT	CASGLAGTPDTGELFF	TRBV10-1	TRBJ2-2	TRBD2	few	16
TGTGCCAGCAGTGGACTAGCGGAAGAGACCCAGTACTTC	CASSGLAEETQYF	TRBV2	TRBJ2-5	TRBD2	.	13
TGCGCCAGCAGCTTGGACGTAGAGGGGCGGGAGACAGATACGCAGTATTTT	CASSLDVEGRETDTQYF	TRBV5-1	TRBJ2-3	TRBD2	few	17
TGTGCCAGCAGTCCACAGGGGGCGTCGGGCTATGGCTACACCTTC	CASSPQGASGYGYTF	TRBV27	TRBJ1-2	TRBD1	once	15
TGTGCCAGCAGCAAAACAGGGGGTCCCACAGATACGCAGTATTTT	CASSKTGGPTDTQYF	TRBV9	TRBJ2-3	TRBD1	.	15
TGTGCCAGCGCGCTCGGAGATCCTTCCTACGAGCAGTACTTC	CASALGDPSYEQYF	TRBV7-9	TRBJ2-7	.	.	14
TGTGCCAGCAGCTTGTCGGAGGGTGCGACCTACGAGCAGTACTTC	CASSLSEGATYEQYF	TRBV5-6	TRBJ2-7	.	once	15
TGTGCCAGCATATCCTACGAGCAGTACTTC	CASISYEQYF	TRBV6-4	TRBJ2-7	.	.	10
TGTGCCAGCAGCGTATCCCAAGAAAATGGACAGGGGGAAGGCACTGAAGCTTTCTTT	CASSVSQENGQGEGTEAFF	TRBV9	TRBJ1-1	TRBD1	.	19
TGTGCCAGCAGCCAAGATTCCAGTTTATCTGGGAATGGGGGTAGCGGGAGCTCCTACGAGCAGTACTTC	CASSQDSSLSGNGGSGSSYEQYF	TRBV4-2	TRBJ2-7	TRBD2	.	23
TGTGCCAGCAGCGTCGGGACTAGCGGGAGGGGGGACAATGAGCAGTTCTTC	CASSVGTSGRGDNEQFF	TRBV9	TRBJ2-1	TRBD2	.	17
TGTGCCAGCACCCCGTCCGGGACTAGAGACTACGAGCAGTACTTC	CASTPSGTRDYEQYF	TRBV25-1	TRBJ2-7	TRBD2	.	15
TGTGCCAGCAGCCCGGGACACCAAGGCTATGGCTACACCTTC	CASSPGHQGYGYTF	TRBV4-2	TRBJ1-2	.	once	14
TGTGCCAGCAGTGACCCGACAGCTCACTACGAGCAGTACTTC	CASSDPTAHYEQYF	TRBV6-1	TRBJ2-7	.	.	14
TGTGCCAGCAGCTTGGGACTAGCGGGAGATATATTCTATGAGCAGTTCTTC	CASSLGLAGDIFYEQFF	TRBV11-2	TRBJ2-1	TRBD2	.	17
TGTGCCAGCAGTGTGGCGGGAATCGCTGCCTACGAGCAGTACTTC	CASSVAGIAAYEQYF	TRBV28	TRBJ2-7	.	.	15
TGCGCCAGCAGCCAAGATAAGAGGCCGAACACTGAAGCTTTCTTT	CASSQDKRPNTEAFF	TRBV4-3	TRBJ1-1	.	.	15
TGTGCCACCAGCAGGTTAAGGACTAGCGGGAGCGATGAGCAGTTCTTC	CATSRLRTSGSDEQFF	TRBV15	TRBJ2-1	TRBD2	.	16
TGTGCCAGCAGCTTCGGGGGGCAGGCCAATCAGCCCCAGCATTTT	CASSFGGQANQPQHF	TRBV21-1	TRBJ1-5	.	.	15
TGTGCCAGCAGCCTCAGGGGACTAGCGCCATCCTACGAGCAGTACTTC	CASSLRGLAPSYEQYF	TRBV5-6	TRBJ2-7	TRBD2	.	16